This TCR beta chain was profiled in a study of blood T cells in healthy people across ages. The study, taken as a whole, reports: While age rose, TCR beta diversity per million T cells dropped in a roughly linear way. Total diversity from one million sequenced T cells was likely underestimated.

V was shortened by 1 base and J by 3 bases, with 9 bases between the two germline ends. The CDR3 is made up of 14 amino acids. The germline gives CDR1 MNHNY, CDR2 SVGAGI (reference sequence). A sample-barcoded 5' primer and a J-beta primer mix were used in a second PCR of about 6 to 12 cycles. TCRdb reprocessed the 5' RACE reads with MiXCR, giving one entry per CDR3 protein. The table includes about 970,000 distinct CDR3 sequences, roughly 50% detected once. Total RNA, at least 6 micrograms per sample, came from PBMCs. As to this clonotype: What it binds is unknown.

The V call is TRBV6-6, the J call TRBJ2-5; perhaps D is TRBD1 or TRBD2 (5 bases each). This receptor was taken from a woman aged 55-70 years in good health. Sequencing was performed on blood. CDR3 residues: CASSYWGSEETQYF. The CDR3 DNA reads as TGTGCCAGCAGTTACTGGGGGTCGGAAGAGACCCAGTACTTC.